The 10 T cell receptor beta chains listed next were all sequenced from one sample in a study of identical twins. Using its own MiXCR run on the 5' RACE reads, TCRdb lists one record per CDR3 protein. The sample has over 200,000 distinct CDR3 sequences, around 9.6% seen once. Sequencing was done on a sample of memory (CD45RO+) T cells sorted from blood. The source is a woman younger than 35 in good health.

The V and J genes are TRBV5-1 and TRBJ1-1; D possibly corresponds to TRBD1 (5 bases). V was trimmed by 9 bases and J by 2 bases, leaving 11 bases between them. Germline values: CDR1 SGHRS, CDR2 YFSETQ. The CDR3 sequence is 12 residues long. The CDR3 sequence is CATGDPNTEAFF. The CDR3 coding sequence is TGCGCCACCGGGGACCCCAACACTGAAGCTTTCTTT. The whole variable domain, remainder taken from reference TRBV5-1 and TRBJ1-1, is KAGVTQTPRYLIKTRGQQVTLSCSPISGHRSVSWYQQTPGQGLQFLFEYFSETQRNKGNFPGRFSGRQFSNSRSEMNVSTLELGDSALYLCATGDPNTEAFFGQGTRLTVV.

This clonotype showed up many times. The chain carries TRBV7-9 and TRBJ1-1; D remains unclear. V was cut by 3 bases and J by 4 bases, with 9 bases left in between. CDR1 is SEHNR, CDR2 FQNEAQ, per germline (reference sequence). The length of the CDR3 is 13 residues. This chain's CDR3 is CASSFGLVTEAFF. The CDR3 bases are TGTGCCAGCAGCTTCGGACTTGTCACTGAAGCTTTCTTT.

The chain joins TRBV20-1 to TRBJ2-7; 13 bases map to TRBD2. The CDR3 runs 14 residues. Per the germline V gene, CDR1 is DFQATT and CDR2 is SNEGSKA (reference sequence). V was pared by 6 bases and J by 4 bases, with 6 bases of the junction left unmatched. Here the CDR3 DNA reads TGCAGTGCCAGACTAGCGGGAGGTCGATACGAGCAGTACTTC. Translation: CSARLAGGRYEQYF.

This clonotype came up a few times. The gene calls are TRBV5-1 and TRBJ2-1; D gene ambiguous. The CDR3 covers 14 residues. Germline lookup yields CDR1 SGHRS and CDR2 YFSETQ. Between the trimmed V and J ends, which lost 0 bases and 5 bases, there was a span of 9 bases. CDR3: CASSLVQSNNEQFF. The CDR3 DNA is TGCGCCAGCAGCTTGGTTCAAAGTAACAATGAGCAGTTCTTC.

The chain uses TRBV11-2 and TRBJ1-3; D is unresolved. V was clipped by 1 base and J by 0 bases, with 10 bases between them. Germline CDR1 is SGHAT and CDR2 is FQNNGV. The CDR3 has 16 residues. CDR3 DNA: TGTGCCAGCAGCTTAGGCCAGCTACTCTCTGGAAACACCATATATTTT. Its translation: CASSLGQLLSGNTIYF. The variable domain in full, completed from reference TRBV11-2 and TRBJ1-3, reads EAGVAQSPRYKIIEKRQSVAFWCNPISGHATLYWYQQILGQGPKLLIQFQNNGVVDDSQLPKDRFSAERLKGVDSTLKIQPAKLEDSAVYLCASSLGQLLSGNTIYFGEGSWLTVV.

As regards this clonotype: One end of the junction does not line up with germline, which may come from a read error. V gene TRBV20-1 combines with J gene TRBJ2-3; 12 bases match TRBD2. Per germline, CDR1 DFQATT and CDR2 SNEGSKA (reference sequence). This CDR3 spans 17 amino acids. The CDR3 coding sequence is TGCTGTGCTAGAGGGGCGAGACTAGCGGGAGTTGCAGATACGCAGTATTTT. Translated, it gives CCARGARLAGVADTQYF.

The CDR3 protein is CASSTTYRSLLLGGELFF. The CDR3 region has the DNA TGCGCCAGCAGTACGACTTACAGGAGTCTCCTTCTAGGCGGGGAGCTGTTTTTT. The rearrangement uses TRBV5-1 and TRBJ2-2; D might be TRBD1 (5 bases). V lost 5 bases, J lost 7 bases, and 27 bases lay in between. In germline, CDR1 is SGHRS, CDR2 YFSETQ. This CDR3 has 18 residues. The full variable domain, its missing parts supplied by reference TRBV5-1 and TRBJ2-2, is KAGVTQTPRYLIKTRGQQVTLSCSPISGHRSVSWYQQTPGQGLQFLFEYFSETQRNKGNFPGRFSGRQFSNSRSEMNVSTLELGDSALYLCASSTTYRSLLLGGELFFGEGSRLTVL.

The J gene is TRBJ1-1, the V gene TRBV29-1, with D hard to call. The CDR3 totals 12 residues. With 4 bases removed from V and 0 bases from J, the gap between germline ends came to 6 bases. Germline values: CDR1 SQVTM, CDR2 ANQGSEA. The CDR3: CSVAHMNTEAFF. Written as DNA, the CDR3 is TGCAGCGTTGCACATATGAACACTGAAGCTTTCTTT. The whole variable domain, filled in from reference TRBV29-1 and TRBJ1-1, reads SAVISQKPSRDICQRGTSLTIQCQVDSQVTMMFWYRQQPGQSLTLIATANQGSEATYESGFVIDKFPISRPNLTFSTLTVSNMSPEDSSIYLCSVAHMNTEAFFGQGTRLTVV.

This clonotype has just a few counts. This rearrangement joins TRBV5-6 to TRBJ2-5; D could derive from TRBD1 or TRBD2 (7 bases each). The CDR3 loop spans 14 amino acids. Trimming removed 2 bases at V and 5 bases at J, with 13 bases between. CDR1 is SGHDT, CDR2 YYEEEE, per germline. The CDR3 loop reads CASSFRGGRETQYF. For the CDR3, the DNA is TGTGCCAGCAGCTTCAGGGGGGGACGGGAGACCCAGTACTTC.

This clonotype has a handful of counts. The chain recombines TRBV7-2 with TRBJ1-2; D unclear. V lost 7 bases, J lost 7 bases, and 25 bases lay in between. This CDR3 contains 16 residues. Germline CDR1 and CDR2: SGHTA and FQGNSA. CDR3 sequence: CASTTTRRSASLGYTF. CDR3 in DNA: TGTGCCAGCACTACAACGAGGCGATCGGCGTCCCTTGGCTACACCTTC.